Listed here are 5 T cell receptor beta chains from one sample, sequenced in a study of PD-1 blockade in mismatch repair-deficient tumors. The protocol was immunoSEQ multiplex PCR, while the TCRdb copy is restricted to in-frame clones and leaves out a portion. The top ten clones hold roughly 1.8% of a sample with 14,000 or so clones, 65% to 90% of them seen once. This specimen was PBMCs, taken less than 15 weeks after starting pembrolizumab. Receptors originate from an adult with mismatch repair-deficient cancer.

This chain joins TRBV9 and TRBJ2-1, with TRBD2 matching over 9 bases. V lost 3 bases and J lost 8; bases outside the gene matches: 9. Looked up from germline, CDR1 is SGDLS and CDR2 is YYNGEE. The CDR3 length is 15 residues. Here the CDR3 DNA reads TGTGCCAGCAGCGCCTGGGGACTAGCAGCCGATGAGCAGTTCTTC. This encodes CASSAWGLAADEQFF.

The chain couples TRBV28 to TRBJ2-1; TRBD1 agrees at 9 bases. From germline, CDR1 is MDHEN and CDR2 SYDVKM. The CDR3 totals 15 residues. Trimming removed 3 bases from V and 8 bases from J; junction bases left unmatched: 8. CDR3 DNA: TGTGCCAGCAGTTTCCCCGGGGACAGGGTATATGAGCAGTTCTTC. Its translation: CASSFPGDRVYEQFF.

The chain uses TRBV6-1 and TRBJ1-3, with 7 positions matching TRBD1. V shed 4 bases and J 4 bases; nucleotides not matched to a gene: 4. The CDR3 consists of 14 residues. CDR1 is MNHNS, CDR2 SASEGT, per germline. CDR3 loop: CASSAQGKGNTIYF. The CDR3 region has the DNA TGTGCCAGCAGTGCACAGGGGAAAGGAAACACCATATATTTT.

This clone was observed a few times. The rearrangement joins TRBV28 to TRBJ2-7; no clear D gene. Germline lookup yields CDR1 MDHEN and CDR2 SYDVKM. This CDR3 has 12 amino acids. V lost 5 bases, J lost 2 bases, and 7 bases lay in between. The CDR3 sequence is CASSLTAYEQYF. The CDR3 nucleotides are TGTGCCAGCAGTCTCACAGCCTACGAGCAGTACTTC.

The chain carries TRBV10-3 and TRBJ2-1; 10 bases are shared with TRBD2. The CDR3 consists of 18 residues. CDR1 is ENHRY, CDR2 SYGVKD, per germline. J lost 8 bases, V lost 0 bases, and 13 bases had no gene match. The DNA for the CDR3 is TGTGCCATCAGTGAGTCATCGGCATCTAGCGGGAGAAAGGATGAGCAGTTCTTC. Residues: CAISESSASSGRKDEQFF.